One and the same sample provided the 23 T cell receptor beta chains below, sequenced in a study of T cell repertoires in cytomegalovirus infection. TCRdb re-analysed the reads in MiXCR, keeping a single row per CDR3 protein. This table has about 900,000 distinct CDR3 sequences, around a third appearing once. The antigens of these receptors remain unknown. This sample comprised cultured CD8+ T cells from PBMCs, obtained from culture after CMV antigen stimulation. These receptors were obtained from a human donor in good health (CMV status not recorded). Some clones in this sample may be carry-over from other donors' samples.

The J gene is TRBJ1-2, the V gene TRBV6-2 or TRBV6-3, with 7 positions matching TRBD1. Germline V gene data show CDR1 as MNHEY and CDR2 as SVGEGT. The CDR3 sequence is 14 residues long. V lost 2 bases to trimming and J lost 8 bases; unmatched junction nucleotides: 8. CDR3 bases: TGTGCCAGCAGTTACCCTGGACAGGTGGACGGCTACACCTTC. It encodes CASSYPGQVDGYTF.

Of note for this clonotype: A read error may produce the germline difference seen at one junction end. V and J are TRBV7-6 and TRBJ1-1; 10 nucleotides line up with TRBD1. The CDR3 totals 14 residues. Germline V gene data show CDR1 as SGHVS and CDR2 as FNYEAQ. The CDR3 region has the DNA TGTGCCTGCAGCTCGGGACAGGGGAACGCTGAAGCTTTCTTT. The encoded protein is CACSSGQGNAEAFF.

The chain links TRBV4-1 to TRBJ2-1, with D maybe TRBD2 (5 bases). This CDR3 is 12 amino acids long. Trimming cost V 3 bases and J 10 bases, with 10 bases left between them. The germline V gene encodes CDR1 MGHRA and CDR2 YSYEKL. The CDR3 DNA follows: TGCGCCAGCAGCCATGTAGACTACGAGCAGTTCTTC. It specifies CASSHVDYEQFF.

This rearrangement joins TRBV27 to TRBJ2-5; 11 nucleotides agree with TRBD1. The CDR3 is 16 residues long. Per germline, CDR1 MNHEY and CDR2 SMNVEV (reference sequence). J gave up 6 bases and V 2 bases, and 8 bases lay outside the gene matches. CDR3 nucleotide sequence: TGTGCCAGCAGTTTAGGACAGGGGGCCCCCCACCAGACCCAGTACTTC. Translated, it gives CASSLGQGAPHQTQYF.

The CDR3 DNA follows: TGTGCCAGCGGGGCGGGGGCAGATACGCAGTATTTT. It is translated as CASGAGADTQYF. The chain couples TRBV6-5 to TRBJ2-3; 7 bases match TRBD2. The ends lost 8 bases at V and 4 bases at J; junction bases unmatched: 3. CDR1 MNHEY and CDR2 SVGAGI come from the germline V gene. CDR3 length: 12 residues.

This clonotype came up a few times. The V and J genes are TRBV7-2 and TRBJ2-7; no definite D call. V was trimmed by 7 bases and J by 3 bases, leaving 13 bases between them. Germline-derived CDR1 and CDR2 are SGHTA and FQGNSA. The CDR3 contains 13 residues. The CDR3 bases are TGTGCCAGCAAACAAAGACCAATCTACGAGCAGTACGTC. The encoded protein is CASKQRPIYEQYV.

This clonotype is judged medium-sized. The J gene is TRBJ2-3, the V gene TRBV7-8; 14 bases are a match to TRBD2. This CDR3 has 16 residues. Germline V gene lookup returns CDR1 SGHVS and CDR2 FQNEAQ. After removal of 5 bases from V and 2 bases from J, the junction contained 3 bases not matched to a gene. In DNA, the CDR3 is TGTGCCAGCAGCATGGGACTAGCGGGGGTCACAGATACGCAGTATTTT. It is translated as CASSMGLAGVTDTQYF.

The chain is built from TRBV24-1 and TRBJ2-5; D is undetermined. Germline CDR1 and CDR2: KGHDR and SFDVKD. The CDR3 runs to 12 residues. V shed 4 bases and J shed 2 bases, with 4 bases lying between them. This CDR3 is CATSDRQETQYF. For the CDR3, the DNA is TGTGCCACCAGTGACAGGCAAGAGACCCAGTACTTC.

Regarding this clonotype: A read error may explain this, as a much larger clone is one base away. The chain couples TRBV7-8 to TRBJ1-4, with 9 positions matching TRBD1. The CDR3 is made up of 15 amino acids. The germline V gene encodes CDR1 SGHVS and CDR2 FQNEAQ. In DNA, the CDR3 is TGTGCCAACAGCCTCCGGGACAGGGTCTCAGAAAAACTGTTTTTT. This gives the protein CANSLRDRVSEKLFF.

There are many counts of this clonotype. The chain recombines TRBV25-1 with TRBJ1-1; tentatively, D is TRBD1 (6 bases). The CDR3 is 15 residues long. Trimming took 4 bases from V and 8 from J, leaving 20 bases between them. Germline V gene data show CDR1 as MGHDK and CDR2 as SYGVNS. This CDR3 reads CASSVTGSNWPEAFF. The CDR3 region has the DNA TGTGCCAGCAGTGTAACAGGGTCCAATTGGCCCGAAGCTTTCTTT.

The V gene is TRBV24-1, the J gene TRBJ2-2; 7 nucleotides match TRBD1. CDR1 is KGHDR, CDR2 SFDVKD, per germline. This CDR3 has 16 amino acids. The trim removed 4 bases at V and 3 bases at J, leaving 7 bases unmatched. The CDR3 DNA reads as TGTGCCACCAGTGACAACCGGGACAGTTACACCGGGGAGCTGTTTTTT. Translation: CATSDNRDSYTGELFF.

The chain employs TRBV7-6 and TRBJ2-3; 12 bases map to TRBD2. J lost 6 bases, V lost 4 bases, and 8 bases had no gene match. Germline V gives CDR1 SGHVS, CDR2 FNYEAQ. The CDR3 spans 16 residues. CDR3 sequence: CASSSRLAGETDTQYF. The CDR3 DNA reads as TGTGCCAGCAGCTCTCGACTAGCGGGGGAAACGGATACGCAGTATTTT.

The CDR3 sequence: CASSQTGDTDTQYF. Here the CDR3 DNA reads TGCGCCAGCAGCCAGACCGGGGACACAGATACGCAGTATTTT. The chain carries TRBV4-1 and TRBJ2-3, with a tentative D call TRBD2 (5 bases). The germline V and J ends were trimmed by 3 bases and 2 bases, with 9 bases remaining between them. Germline V lookup: CDR1 MGHRA, CDR2 YSYEKL. There are 14 residues in the CDR3.

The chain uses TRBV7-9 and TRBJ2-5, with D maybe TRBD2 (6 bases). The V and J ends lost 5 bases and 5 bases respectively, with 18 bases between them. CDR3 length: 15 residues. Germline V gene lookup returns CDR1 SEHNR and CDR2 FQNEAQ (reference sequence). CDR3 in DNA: TGTGCCAGCAGCCTACTTCCCAGGGAGGCGGAGACCCAGTACTTC. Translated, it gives CASSLLPREAETQYF.

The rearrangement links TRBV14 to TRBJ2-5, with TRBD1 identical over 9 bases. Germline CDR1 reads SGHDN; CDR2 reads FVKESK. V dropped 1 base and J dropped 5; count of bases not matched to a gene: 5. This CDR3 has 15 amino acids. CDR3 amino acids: CASSQARGTGETQYF. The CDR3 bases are TGTGCCAGCAGCCAAGCCAGGGGGACAGGGGAGACCCAGTACTTC.

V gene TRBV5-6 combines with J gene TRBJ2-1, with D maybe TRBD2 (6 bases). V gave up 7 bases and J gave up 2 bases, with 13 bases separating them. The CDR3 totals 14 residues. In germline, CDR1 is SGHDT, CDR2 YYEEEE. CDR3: CASGVGGTYNEQFF. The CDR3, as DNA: TGTGCCAGCGGGGTGGGGGGTACCTACAATGAGCAGTTCTTC.

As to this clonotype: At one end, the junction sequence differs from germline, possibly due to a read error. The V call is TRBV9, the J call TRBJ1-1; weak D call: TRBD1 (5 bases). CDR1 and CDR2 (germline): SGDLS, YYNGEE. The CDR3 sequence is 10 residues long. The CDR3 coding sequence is TGTGCCAGCAGCCCGTCGAGAGGGGTCTTT. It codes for CASSPSRGVF.

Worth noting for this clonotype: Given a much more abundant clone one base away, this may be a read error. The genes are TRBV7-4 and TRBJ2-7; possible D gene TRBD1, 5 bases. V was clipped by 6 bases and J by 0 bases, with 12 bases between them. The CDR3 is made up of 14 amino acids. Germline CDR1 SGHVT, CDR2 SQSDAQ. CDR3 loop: CASRGPMSSYEQYF. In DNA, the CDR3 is TGTGCCAGCAGGGGGCCTATGAGCTCCTACGAGCAGTACTTC.

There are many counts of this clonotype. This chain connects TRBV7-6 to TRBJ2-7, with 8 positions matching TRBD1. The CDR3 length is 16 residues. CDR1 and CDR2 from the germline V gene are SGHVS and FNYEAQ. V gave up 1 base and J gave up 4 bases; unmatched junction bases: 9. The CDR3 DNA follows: TGTGCCAGCAGCTTAGTACCTCAGGGGGCAGGGTACGAGCAGTACTTC. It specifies CASSLVPQGAGYEQYF.

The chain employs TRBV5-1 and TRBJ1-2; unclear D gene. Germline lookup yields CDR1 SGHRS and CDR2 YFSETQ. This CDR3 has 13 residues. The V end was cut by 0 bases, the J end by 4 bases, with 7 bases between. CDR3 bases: TGCGCCAGCAGCTTGGGGATGGTCTATGGCTACACCTTC. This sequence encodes CASSLGMVYGYTF.

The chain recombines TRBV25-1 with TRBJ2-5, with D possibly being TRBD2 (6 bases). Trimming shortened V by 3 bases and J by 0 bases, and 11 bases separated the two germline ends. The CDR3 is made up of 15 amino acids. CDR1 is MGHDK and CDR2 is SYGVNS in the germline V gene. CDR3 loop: CASSDGRGYQETQYF. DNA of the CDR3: TGTGCCAGCAGTGATGGCCGGGGGTACCAAGAGACCCAGTACTTC.

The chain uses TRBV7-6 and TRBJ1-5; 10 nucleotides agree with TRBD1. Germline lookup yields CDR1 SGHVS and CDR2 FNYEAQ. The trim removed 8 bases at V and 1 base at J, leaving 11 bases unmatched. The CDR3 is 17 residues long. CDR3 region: CASHGQGGSRSNQPQHF. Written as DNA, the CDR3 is TGTGCCAGCCACGGACAGGGGGGGTCGAGAAGCAATCAGCCCCAGCATTTT.

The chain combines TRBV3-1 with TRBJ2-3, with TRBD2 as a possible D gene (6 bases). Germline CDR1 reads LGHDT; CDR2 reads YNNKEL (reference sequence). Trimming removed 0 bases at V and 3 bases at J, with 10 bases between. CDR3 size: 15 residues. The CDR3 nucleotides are TGTGCCAGCAGCCAAGATGCACTAGCAACAGATACGCAGTATTTT. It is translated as CASSQDALATDTQYF.